The 2 T cell receptor beta chains below were found in one sample sequenced in a study of cytomegalovirus exposure and HLA in healthy donors. The study ran its PCR with 60 Vbeta and 13 Jbeta primers. TCRdb keeps only in-frame clones here, not all; method: immunoSEQ multiplex PCR. The sample has more than 90,000 clones; 65% to 75% are singletons. Sequenced sample: PBMCs. The receptor source for this set is a woman aged 40 to 50 in good health and CMV-seronegative.

The rearrangement uses TRBV6-6 and TRBJ2-1; tentative D call: TRBD1 (8 bases). Trimming cost V 7 bases and J 8 bases, with 21 bases left between them. Germline assignment: CDR1 MNHNY and CDR2 SVGAGI (reference sequence). The CDR3 totals 15 residues. CDR3 nucleotide sequence: TGTGCCAGCACCCTAACAGGGGGGAGGGGGGATGAGCAGTTCTTC. As protein: CASTLTGGRGDEQFF.

The chain uses TRBV28 and TRBJ2-2; tentative D call: TRBD2 (6 bases). Germline V gives CDR1 MDHEN, CDR2 SYDVKM. The germline V and J ends were trimmed by 9 bases and 5 bases, with 16 bases remaining between them. The CDR3 sequence is 14 residues long. CDR3 residues: CASKGAGWTGELFF. CDR3 DNA sequence: TGTGCCAGTAAAGGGGCGGGATGGACCGGGGAGCTGTTTTTT. The whole variable domain, remainder taken from reference TRBV28 and TRBJ2-2, is DVKVTQSSRYLVKRTGEKVFLECVQDMDHENMFWYRQDPGLGLRLIYFSYDVKMKEKGDIPEGYSVSREKKERFSLILESASTNQTSMYLCASKGAGWTGELFFGEGSRLTVL.